These 16 T cell receptor beta chains came from one sample sequenced in a study of blood T cell repertoires in COVID-19. This table comes from immunoSEQ multiplex PCR, and its TCRdb copy is limited to in-frame clones, with some not included. In the table there are 290,000 or so clones, about nine tenths of which are singletons. The sample was PBMCs or T cells enriched from blood (not recorded which). The receptors were gathered from a woman younger than 45 who had recovered from COVID-19.

The V and J genes are TRBV28 and TRBJ2-5, with 11 bases identical to TRBD1. Trimming took 4 bases from V and 2 from J; bases not matched to a gene: 9. From germline, CDR1 is MDHEN and CDR2 SYDVKM. The CDR3 spans 17 residues. Written as DNA, the CDR3 is TGTGCCAGCAGTTCCCACCGGGACAGGGGGACGCAAGAGACCCAGTACTTC. This translates into CASSSHRDRGTQETQYF.

The V call is TRBV21-1, the J call TRBJ2-3; TRBD2, as called in the table, went unchecked against the DNA. TRBV21-1 has pseudogene status. The CDR3 is 14 residues long. In nucleotides, the CDR3 is TGTGCCAGCAGCAAAGTTGGGACTAGCGGTACGCAGTATTTT. As protein: CASSKVGTSGTQYF.

This clone was seen just once. The chain recombines TRBV7-9 with TRBJ1-1; TRBD1 agrees at 9 bases. Germline CDR1 SEHNR, CDR2 FQNEAQ (reference sequence). Trimming cost V 1 base and J 5 bases; bases outside gene matches: 5. The CDR3 runs 15 residues. CDR3 amino acids: CASSLVTGGETEAFF. CDR3 in DNA: TGTGCCAGCAGCTTAGTTACAGGGGGCGAGACTGAAGCTTTCTTT.

For this clone: A read error may produce the germline difference seen at one junction end. The chain employs TRBV7-9 and TRBJ2-1, with 9 bases aligning to TRBD1. The CDR3 runs to 14 residues. Per germline, CDR1 SEHNR and CDR2 FQNEAQ (reference sequence). The CDR3 here is CASSPLGQGSFSLF. The CDR3 nucleotides read TGTGCCAGCAGCCCGCTGGGACAGGGTTCTTTTTCGCTCTTC.

This clone was observed once. The gene calls are TRBV7-9 and TRBJ2-1; 12 bases line up with TRBD2. The CDR3 covers 14 residues. The trim removed 6 bases at V and 7 bases at J, leaving 4 bases unmatched. CDR1 SEHNR and CDR2 FQNEAQ come from the germline V gene (reference sequence). The CDR3 sequence is CASSLGLAGNEQFF. Written as DNA, the CDR3 is TGTGCCAGCAGTCTCGGACTAGCGGGGAATGAGCAGTTCTTC.

The chain employs TRBV28 and TRBJ2-7, with 8 bases fitting TRBD1. Germline V gene lookup returns CDR1 MDHEN and CDR2 SYDVKM. After removal of 4 bases from V and 6 bases from J, the junction contained 11 bases not matched to a gene. The CDR3 spans 15 residues. Here the CDR3 reads CASSYMDRALGEQYF. CDR3 DNA: TGTGCCAGCAGTTACATGGACAGGGCCCTAGGCGAGCAGTACTTC.

The chain couples TRBV15 to TRBJ2-3; 7 bases are a match to TRBD1. V was pared by 5 bases and J by 5 bases, with 13 bases of the junction left unmatched. There are 16 residues in the CDR3. Germline CDR1 LNHNV, CDR2 YYDKDF (reference sequence). CDR3 in amino acids: CATSGLGTGDGDTQYF. CDR3 in DNA: TGTGCCACCAGCGGCTTAGGAACAGGGGATGGAGATACGCAGTATTTT.

V gene TRBV5-4 combines with J gene TRBJ2-1; TRBD2 matches at 14 bases. In germline, CDR1 is SGHNT, CDR2 YYREEE (reference sequence). CDR3 length equals 15 residues. V dropped 7 bases and J dropped 7; count of bases not matched to a gene: 7. The CDR3 nucleotides are TGTGCCAGCCGACAGGGGACTAGCGGGAGTAATGAGCAGTTCTTC. Translating gives CASRQGTSGSNEQFF.

This clone was observed a few times. J is TRBJ2-7 and V is TRBV6-5; the match to TRBD1 covers 7 bases. With 6 bases clipped from V and 4 bases from J, the junction kept 3 bases outside the gene matches. The CDR3 runs 12 residues. Germline values: CDR1 MNHEY, CDR2 SVGAGI. The CDR3 here is CASRDRQYEQYF. The CDR3 region has the DNA TGTGCCAGCAGGGACAGGCAGTACGAGCAGTACTTC.

With regard to this clone: Other DNA sequences from this sample encode an identical CDR3 as well. In DNA, the CDR3 is TGTGCCATCAGTGAGTCGACGGGTCAGCCCCAGCATTTT. It translates to CAISESTGQPQHF. V gene TRBV10-3 combines with J gene TRBJ1-5; D uncertain. The CDR3 is 13 residues long. Germline CDR1 ENHRY, CDR2 SYGVKD. The V gene lost 0 bases and the J gene lost 6 bases, with 6 bases spanning the gap.

The gene calls are TRBV15 and TRBJ1-2; D remains unclear. V was pared by 3 bases and J by 7 bases, with 12 bases between. This CDR3 has 13 residues. The germline gives CDR1 LNHNV, CDR2 YYDKDF (reference sequence). The CDR3 loop is CATSSLQEFGYTF. The CDR3 nucleotides are TGTGCCACCAGCAGCCTTCAGGAATTTGGCTACACCTTC.

The J gene is TRBJ1-1, the V gene TRBV18; TRBD1 aligns across 7 bases. CDR3 length equals 15 residues. CDR1 is KGHSH and CDR2 is LQKENI in the germline V gene. Trimming removed 6 bases from V and 1 base from J; junction bases left unmatched: 8. CDR3 residues: CASSSQGSPNTEAFF. The CDR3 nucleotides read TGTGCCAGCTCCTCACAGGGGTCCCCGAACACTGAAGCTTTCTTT. Complete variable domain (other parts from reference TRBV18 and TRBJ1-1): NAGVMQNPRHLVRRRGQEARLRCSPMKGHSHVYWYRQLPEEGLKFMVYLQKENIIDESGMPKERFSAEFPKEGPSILRIQQVVRGDSAAYFCASSSQGSPNTEAFFGQGTRLTVV.

This clone was counted once. V is TRBV28 and J is TRBJ1-2, with TRBD1 matching over 9 bases. This CDR3 region has 17 residues. Germline loops: CDR1 MDHEN, CDR2 SYDVKM. The trim removed 6 bases at V and 2 bases at J, leaving 13 bases unmatched. CDR3 loop: CASRGIEPGQGNYGYTF. The CDR3 DNA reads as TGTGCCAGCAGGGGGATAGAACCGGGACAGGGCAACTATGGCTACACCTTC.

V is TRBV5-8 and J is TRBJ2-1, with 11 bases matching TRBD1. V dropped 4 bases and J dropped 5; count of bases not matched to a gene: 5. The CDR3 runs to 15 residues. Germline assignment: CDR1 SGHTS and CDR2 YDEGEE. The CDR3, as DNA: TGTGCCAGCAGCCTAGGACAGGGGGCGGACAATGAGCAGTTCTTC. Its translation is CASSLGQGADNEQFF.

The chain employs TRBV6-5 and TRBJ2-1; D might be TRBD2 (5 bases). With 5 bases removed from V and 6 bases from J, the gap between germline ends came to 17 bases. CDR3 length: 15 amino acids. Looked up from germline, CDR1 is MNHEY and CDR2 is SVGAGI. CDR3 protein: CASSLRTSNINEQFF. DNA of the CDR3: TGTGCCAGCAGTCTACGGACTTCTAATATCAATGAGCAGTTCTTC.

This clone was recorded only once. The rearrangement uses TRBV19 and TRBJ2-7; the match to TRBD1 covers 9 bases. The V gene's germline CDR1 is LNHDA and CDR2 SQIVND (reference sequence). This CDR3 comprises 17 residues. V was pared by 5 bases and J by 3 bases, with 14 bases of the junction left unmatched. In DNA, the CDR3 is TGTGCCAGTAGTGTACACCCGGGACAGGGAAGGAGCTACGAGCAGTACTTC. Protein sequence: CASSVHPGQGRSYEQYF.